These 16 T cell receptor beta chains were sequenced from one sample in a study of cytotoxic CD8 clonotypes in ibrutinib-treated CLL. The method was immunoSEQ multiplex PCR; TCRdb's version includes in-frame clones alone and lacks a portion of them. This table holds roughly 200,000 clones, roughly 65% found once. This specimen was PBMCs, taken after 12 months of ibrutinib treatment. The receptors originated from a human donor with chronic lymphocytic leukemia.

The chain couples TRBV5-4 to TRBJ2-7, with 7 bases identical to TRBD1. Germline-derived CDR1 and CDR2 are SGHNT and YYREEE (reference sequence). Germline trimming cut 4 bases from V and 2 bases from J; bases unmatched to any gene: 12. This CDR3 has 16 residues. CDR3 bases: TGTGCCAGCAGCCCGGGACAGACTCGTTGGACCTACGAGCAGTACTTC. This translates into CASSPGQTRWTYEQYF. Complete variable domain (other parts from reference TRBV5-4 and TRBJ2-7): ETGVTQSPTHLIKTRGQQVTLRCSSQSGHNTVSWYQQALGQGPQFIFQYYREEENGRGNFPPRFSGLQFPNYSSELNVNALELDDSALYLCASSPGQTRWTYEQYFGPGTRLTVT.

The chain carries TRBV6-5 and TRBJ1-2, with D tentatively TRBD1 (6 bases). Germline values: CDR1 MNHEY, CDR2 SVGAGI. Trimming took 5 bases from V and 4 from J, leaving 14 bases between them. The CDR3 extends over 14 amino acids. CDR3 region: CASSGYREGYGYTF. The CDR3 region has the DNA TGTGCCAGCAGTGGGTACAGGGAGGGCTATGGCTACACCTTC.

The chain is built from TRBV7-9 and TRBJ1-2, with D perhaps matching TRBD1 (6 bases). Between the trimmed V and J ends, which lost 5 bases and 0 bases, there was a span of 16 bases. In germline, CDR1 is SEHNR, CDR2 FQNEAQ (reference sequence). CDR3 length: 16 amino acids. The CDR3 here is CASSTRGIDANYGYTF. CDR3 sequence (DNA): TGTGCCAGCAGCACCAGGGGTATAGACGCTAACTATGGCTACACCTTC.

The chain employs TRBV5-4 and TRBJ1-5, with D possibly matching TRBD1 (6 bases). V lost 0 bases and J lost 3, with 10 bases in between. CDR1 and CDR2 (germline): SGHNT, YYREEE (reference sequence). The CDR3 consists of 15 residues. CDR3 region: CASSLGGQFNQPQHF. In DNA, the CDR3 is TGTGCCAGCAGCTTGGGAGGACAGTTCAATCAGCCCCAGCATTTT.

The V and J genes are TRBV11-2 and TRBJ2-1, with 7 positions matching TRBD2. V shed 3 bases and J 4 bases; nucleotides not matched to a gene: 6. CDR3 size: 15 residues. Germline lookup yields CDR1 SGHAT and CDR2 FQNNGV. CDR3 sequence reads: CASSLASGVYNEQFF. CDR3 DNA: TGTGCCAGCAGCTTGGCTAGCGGCGTATACAATGAGCAGTTCTTC.

The chain is built from TRBV28 and TRBJ2-7, with 8 positions matching TRBD1. Trimming at V came to 3 bases and at J to 1 base, leaving 5 bases not matched to a gene. The CDR3 sequence is 15 residues long. Germline CDR1 and CDR2: MDHEN and SYDVKM. CDR3: CASSFGDRSSYEQYF. The CDR3 nucleotides read TGTGCCAGCAGTTTTGGGGACAGGTCGTCCTACGAGCAGTACTTC. Complete variable domain (other parts from reference TRBV28 and TRBJ2-7): DVKVTQSSRYLVKRTGEKVFLECVQDMDHENMFWYRQDPGLGLRLIYFSYDVKMKEKGDIPEGYSVSREKKERFSLILESASTNQTSMYLCASSFGDRSSYEQYFGPGTRLTVT.

The J gene is TRBJ1-1, the V gene TRBV6-6; 8 bases line up with TRBD1. CDR3 size: 14 residues. The V and J ends lost 7 bases and 0 bases, in that order; junction bases with no gene match: 4. CDR1 and CDR2 (germline): MNHNY, SVGAGI (reference sequence). This chain's CDR3 is CASIPDRVNTEAFF. CDR3 coding DNA: TGTGCCAGCATCCCGGACAGGGTGAACACTGAAGCTTTCTTT.

The gene calls are TRBV5-1 and TRBJ2-7, with D possibly being TRBD1 or TRBD2 (7 bases each). The CDR3 is 16 residues long. The germline V gene has CDR1 SGHRS and CDR2 YFSETQ. V shed 0 bases and J shed 3 bases, with 16 bases lying between them. DNA of the CDR3: TGCGCCAGCAGCTTGGGGGAGGGACAGCCGCTCTACGAGCAGTACTTC. It codes for CASSLGEGQPLYEQYF.

This clone was observed a handful of times. The chain combines TRBV7-9 with TRBJ2-1, with 9 bases identical to TRBD2. The CDR3 extends over 15 amino acids. With V trimmed by 3 bases and J by 6 bases, 6 bases remained unmatched. CDR1 and CDR2 (germline): SEHNR, FQNEAQ (reference sequence). CDR3 DNA sequence: TGTGCCAGCAGCTTGGGACTAGCCTCGGGCAATGAGCAGTTCTTC. It translates to CASSLGLASGNEQFF.

This chain links TRBV19 with TRBJ1-5; unclear D gene. The V and J ends lost 11 bases and 5 bases respectively, with 7 bases between them. The germline CDR1 and CDR2 sequences are LNHDA and SQIVND (reference sequence). This CDR3 is built from 10 residues. CDR3 sequence: CARYYQPQHF. CDR3 sequence (DNA): TGTGCCCGTTACTATCAGCCCCAGCATTTT.

The chain joins TRBV7-2 to TRBJ2-7; 9 bases line up with TRBD2. V was clipped by 1 base and J by 2 bases; unmatched bases: 3. The CDR3 contains 15 residues. The germline V gene has CDR1 SGHTA and CDR2 FQGNSA. CDR3 DNA sequence: TGTGCCAGCAGCTTAGGGGCTAGCGGGGCCTACGAGCAGTACTTC. As protein: CASSLGASGAYEQYF. Full variable domain (rest looked up from reference TRBV7-2 and TRBJ2-7): GAGVSQSPSNKVTEKGKDVELRCDPISGHTALYWYRQSLGQGLEFLIYFQGNSAPDKSGLPSDRFSAERTGGSVSTLTIQRTQQEDSAVYLCASSLGASGAYEQYFGPGTRLTVT.

A few counts support this clone. V and J are TRBV7-3 and TRBJ2-5, with 9 bases identical to TRBD2. Trimming removed 2 bases from V and 1 base from J; junction bases left unmatched: 2. The CDR3 is 15 residues long. Germline CDR1 and CDR2: SGHTA and FQGTGA. In DNA, the CDR3 is TGTGCCAGCAGCTTATGGCGGGAGGGCCAAGAGACCCAGTACTTC. Its translation: CASSLWREGQETQYF.

The table lists this clone with a few counts. V and J are TRBV28 and TRBJ1-2; D is ambiguous. Germline lookup yields CDR1 MDHEN and CDR2 SYDVKM. Trimming stripped 5 bases from V and 6 bases from J, with 13 bases between. This CDR3 is 13 amino acids long. This CDR3 reads CASSQQPYDGYTF. As DNA, the CDR3 is TGTGCCAGCAGTCAACAGCCTTACGATGGCTACACCTTC.

This chain joins TRBV2 and TRBJ1-5; D gene unclear. Germline CDR1 and CDR2: SNHLY and FYNNEI. Trimming took off 3 bases at V and 3 bases at J, with 12 bases between the two ends. The CDR3 is 15 amino acids. The CDR3 reads CASSEIRLNNQPQHF. CDR3 nucleotides: TGTGCCAGCAGTGAGATTCGACTGAACAATCAGCCCCAGCATTTT.

V usage is TRBV7-2 and J usage is TRBJ1-2; 10 bases map to TRBD1. With V trimmed by 5 bases and J by 1 base, 4 bases remained unmatched. This CDR3 is 15 amino acids long. CDR1 and CDR2 (germline): SGHTA, FQGNSA. In DNA form, the CDR3 reads TGTGCCAGCAGCCCAGGGACAGGGGTTAACTATGGCTACACCTTC. The encoded protein is CASSPGTGVNYGYTF.

This clone occurred once. CDR3 DNA sequence: TGTGCCAGCAGTGATAGGCGGGGGGGACCCCAAGAGACCCAGTACTTC. This sequence encodes CASSDRRGGPQETQYF. The chain couples TRBV25-1 to TRBJ2-5; TRBD2 matches 9 bases. Germline V lookup: CDR1 MGHDK, CDR2 SYGVNS. The junction had 6 bases not matched to a gene; V was cut back by 3 bases and J by 1 base. This CDR3 contains 16 residues.